One and the same sample provided the 9 T cell receptor beta chains below, sequenced in a study of monozygotic twins with cystic fibrosis. Profiling relied on immunoSEQ multiplex PCR, and the TCRdb table lists in-frame clones only, not all of them. Of about 11,000 clones detected, roughly 96% appear once; the ten largest clones hold roughly 0.89%. The sequencing sample was made of blood. The receptors come from a boy aged 5 to 17 with cystic fibrosis.

The J gene is TRBJ1-1, the V gene TRBV6-5, with D possibly matching TRBD1 (5 bases). The V gene lost 2 bases and the J gene lost 3 bases, with 16 bases spanning the gap. Per germline, CDR1 MNHEY and CDR2 SVGAGI. CDR3 length: 16 amino acids. The CDR3 nucleotides are TGTGCCAGCAGTTACCCGACCTTGGGGGGGGACACTGAAGCTTTCTTT. Residues: CASSYPTLGGDTEAFF.

This chain uses TRBV15 with TRBJ2-1; maybe TRBD2 (7 bases). The CDR3 spans 13 residues. The germline V gene encodes CDR1 LNHNV and CDR2 YYDKDF (reference sequence). V was cut by 8 bases and J by 7 bases, with 15 bases left in between. This chain's CDR3 is CATAAGARNEQFF. CDR3 nucleotides: TGTGCCACCGCGGCGGGGGCGAGGAATGAGCAGTTCTTC.

V gene TRBV5-4 combines with J gene TRBJ1-5; TRBD1 is a possible D gene (6 bases). The CDR3 covers 17 residues. Trimming removed 4 bases from V and 0 bases from J, with 17 bases in between. Germline V CDR1 and CDR2: SGHNT, YYREEE (reference sequence). The CDR3 DNA follows: TGTGCCAGCAGCCTCGGCGGAGGGGGGCTTAGCAATCAGCCCCAGCATTTT. Amino acid sequence: CASSLGGGGLSNQPQHF.

The CDR3, as DNA: TGTGCCAGCAGCACCGGGACGGTATACGAGCAGTACTTC. The encoded protein is CASSTGTVYEQYF. This chain links TRBV5-4 with TRBJ2-7, with D perhaps being TRBD1 or TRBD2 (5 bases each). The CDR3 extends over 13 amino acids. V lost 4 bases and J 4 bases, leaving 12 bases between the germline ends. Per the germline V gene, CDR1 is SGHNT and CDR2 is YYREEE (reference sequence).

The genes are TRBV7-3 and TRBJ1-2; perhaps TRBD1 as D (5 bases). This CDR3 spans 14 amino acids. Germline assignment: CDR1 SGHTA and CDR2 FQGTGA. Trimming took 5 bases from V and 6 from J, leaving 16 bases between them. The CDR3 sequence: CASSPRIQGDGYTF. DNA of the CDR3: TGTGCCAGCAGCCCGCGAATTCAGGGAGATGGCTACACCTTC.

The rearrangement joins TRBV7-6 to TRBJ2-1; no clear D gene. Germline lookup yields CDR1 SGHVS and CDR2 FNYEAQ. This CDR3 has 17 amino acids. Between the trimmed V and J ends, which lost 5 bases and 0 bases, there was a span of 17 bases. In DNA form, the CDR3 reads TGTGCCAGCAGCCCAGGCCAGGCGGAGAGCTCCTACAATGAGCAGTTCTTC. It codes for CASSPGQAESSYNEQFF.

This sequence joins TRBV18 and TRBJ2-1, with TRBD2 identical over 11 bases. The junction had 4 bases not matched to a gene; V was cut back by 2 bases and J by 4 bases. Per the germline V gene, CDR1 is KGHSH and CDR2 is LQKENI. The CDR3 is made up of 16 amino acids. This CDR3 is CASSPIRTSGYNEQFF. As DNA, the CDR3 is TGTGCCAGCTCACCAATTAGGACTAGCGGGTACAATGAGCAGTTCTTC.

J is TRBJ1-1 and V is TRBV27; perhaps TRBD1 as D (5 bases). CDR3 size: 13 residues. V was trimmed by 5 bases and J by 5 bases, leaving 12 bases between them. Germline V CDR1 and CDR2: MNHEY, SMNVEV (reference sequence). CDR3 coding DNA: TGTGCCAGCAGTCTGTCAGAGGGGACTGAAGCTTTCTTT. Its protein product is CASSLSEGTEAFF.

The rearrangement links TRBV30 to TRBJ1-1; TRBD1 aligns across 10 bases. The germline V gene encodes CDR1 GTSNPN and CDR2 SVGIG (reference sequence). The CDR3 has 11 residues. Unmatched junction bases numbered 0, after V lost 1 base and J lost 10 bases. This chain's CDR3 is CAWSGQGAAFF. DNA for the CDR3: TGTGCCTGGAGTGGACAGGGGGCAGCTTTCTTT.